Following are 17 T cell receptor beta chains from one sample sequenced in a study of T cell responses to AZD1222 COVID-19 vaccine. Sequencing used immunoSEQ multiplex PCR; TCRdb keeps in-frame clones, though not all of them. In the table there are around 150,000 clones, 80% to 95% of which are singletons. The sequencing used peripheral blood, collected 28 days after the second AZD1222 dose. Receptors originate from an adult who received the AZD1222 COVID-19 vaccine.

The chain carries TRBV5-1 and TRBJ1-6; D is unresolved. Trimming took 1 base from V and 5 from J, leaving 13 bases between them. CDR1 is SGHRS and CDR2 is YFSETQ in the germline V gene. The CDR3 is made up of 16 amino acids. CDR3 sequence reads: CASSLTQEGDNSPLHF. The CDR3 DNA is TGCGCCAGCAGCTTGACTCAAGAAGGCGATAATTCACCCCTCCACTTT.

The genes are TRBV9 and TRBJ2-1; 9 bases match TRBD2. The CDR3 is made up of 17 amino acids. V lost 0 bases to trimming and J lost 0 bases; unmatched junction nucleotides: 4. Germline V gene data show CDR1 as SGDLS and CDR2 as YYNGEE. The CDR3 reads CASSVVGSGSSYNEQFF. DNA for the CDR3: TGTGCCAGCAGCGTAGTGGGTAGCGGGAGCTCCTACAATGAGCAGTTCTTC. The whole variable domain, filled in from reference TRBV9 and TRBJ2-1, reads DSGVTQTPKHLITATGQRVTLRCSPRSGDLSVYWYQQSLDQGLQFLIQYYNGEERAKGNILERFSAQQFPDLHSELNLSSLELGDSALYFCASSVVGSGSSYNEQFFGPGTRLTVL.

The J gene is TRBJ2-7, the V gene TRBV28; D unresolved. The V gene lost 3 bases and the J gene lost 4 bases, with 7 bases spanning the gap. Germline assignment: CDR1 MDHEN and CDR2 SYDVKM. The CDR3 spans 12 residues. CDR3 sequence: CASSFREYEQYF. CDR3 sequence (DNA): TGTGCCAGCAGTTTCCGCGAATACGAGCAGTACTTC.

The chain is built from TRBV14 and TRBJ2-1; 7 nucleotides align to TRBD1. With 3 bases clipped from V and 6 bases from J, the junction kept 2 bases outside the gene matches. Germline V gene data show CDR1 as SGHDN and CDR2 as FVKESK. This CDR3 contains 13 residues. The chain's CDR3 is CASSQGQFNEQFF. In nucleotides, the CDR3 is TGTGCCAGCAGCCAGGGACAGTTCAATGAGCAGTTCTTC.

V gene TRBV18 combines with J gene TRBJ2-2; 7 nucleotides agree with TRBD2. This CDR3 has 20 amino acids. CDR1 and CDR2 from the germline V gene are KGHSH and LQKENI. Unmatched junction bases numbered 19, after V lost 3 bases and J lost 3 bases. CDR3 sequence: CASSPLRTSPKRDDTGELFF. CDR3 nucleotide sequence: TGTGCCAGCTCACCCTTAAGAACATCACCCAAGCGGGACGACACCGGGGAGCTGTTTTTT.

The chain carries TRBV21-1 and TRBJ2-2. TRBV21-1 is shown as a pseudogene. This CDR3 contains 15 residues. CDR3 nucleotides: TGTGCCAGCACTTTCGGGGGCGGGGACACCGGGGAGCTGTTTTTT. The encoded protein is CASTFGGGDTGELFF.

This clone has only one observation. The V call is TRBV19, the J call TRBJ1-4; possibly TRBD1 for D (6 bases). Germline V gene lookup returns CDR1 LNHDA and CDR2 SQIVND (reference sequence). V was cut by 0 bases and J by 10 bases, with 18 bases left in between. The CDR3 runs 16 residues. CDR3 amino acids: CASSIDGKGESGKLFF. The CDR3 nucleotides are TGTGCCAGTAGTATAGATGGGAAGGGGGAGAGCGGAAAACTGTTTTTT. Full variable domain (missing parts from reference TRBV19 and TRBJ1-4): DGGITQSPKYLFRKEGQNVTLSCEQNLNHDAMYWYRQDPGQGLRLIYYSQIVNDFQKGDIAEGYSVSREKKESFPLTVTSAQKNPTAFYLCASSIDGKGESGKLFFGSGTQLSVL.

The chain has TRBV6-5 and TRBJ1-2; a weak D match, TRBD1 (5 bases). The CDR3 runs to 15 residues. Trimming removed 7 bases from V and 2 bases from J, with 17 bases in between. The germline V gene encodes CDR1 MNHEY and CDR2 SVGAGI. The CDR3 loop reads CASKTGPSANYGYTF. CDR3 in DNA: TGTGCCAGCAAAACAGGCCCCAGTGCAAACTATGGCTACACCTTC.

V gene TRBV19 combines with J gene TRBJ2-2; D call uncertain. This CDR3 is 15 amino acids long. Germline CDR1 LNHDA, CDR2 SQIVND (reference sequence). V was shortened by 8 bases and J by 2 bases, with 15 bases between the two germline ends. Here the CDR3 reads CASSPGPLNTGELFF. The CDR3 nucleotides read TGTGCCAGTTCCCCCGGACCCCTAAACACCGGGGAGCTGTTTTTT.

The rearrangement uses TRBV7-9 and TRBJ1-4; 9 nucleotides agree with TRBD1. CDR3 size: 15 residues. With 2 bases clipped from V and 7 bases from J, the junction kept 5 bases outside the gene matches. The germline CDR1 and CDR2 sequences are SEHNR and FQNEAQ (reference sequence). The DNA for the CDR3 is TGTGCCAGCAGCTTAAGCGGGACAGGGACTGAAAAACTGTTTTTT. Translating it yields CASSLSGTGTEKLFF.

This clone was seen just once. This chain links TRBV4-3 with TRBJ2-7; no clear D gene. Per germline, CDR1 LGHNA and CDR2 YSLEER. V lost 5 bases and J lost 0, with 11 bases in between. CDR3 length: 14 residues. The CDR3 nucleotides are TGCGCCAGCAGCAAGGCAGCAAACTCCTACGAGCAGTACTTC. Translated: CASSKAANSYEQYF.

CDR3 amino acids: CASSPGTVGYEQYF. In nucleotides, the CDR3 is TGTGCCAGTAGCCCTGGGACAGTAGGCTACGAGCAGTACTTC. This chain joins TRBV19 and TRBJ2-7, with 7 bases fitting TRBD1. With 6 bases clipped from V and 3 bases from J, the junction kept 8 bases outside the gene matches. Germline CDR1 and CDR2: LNHDA and SQIVND (reference sequence). The CDR3 loop spans 14 amino acids.

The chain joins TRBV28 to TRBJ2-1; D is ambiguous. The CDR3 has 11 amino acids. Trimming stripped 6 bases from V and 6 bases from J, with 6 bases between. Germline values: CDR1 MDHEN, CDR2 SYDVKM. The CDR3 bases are TGTGCCAGCAGCTCGCGCAATGAGCAGTTCTTC. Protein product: CASSSRNEQFF.

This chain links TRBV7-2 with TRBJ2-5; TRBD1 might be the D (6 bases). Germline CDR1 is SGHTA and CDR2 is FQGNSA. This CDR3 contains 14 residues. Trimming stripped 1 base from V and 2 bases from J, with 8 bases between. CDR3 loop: CASSLVTGQETQYF. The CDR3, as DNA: TGTGCCAGCAGCTTAGTTACAGGGCAAGAGACCCAGTACTTC.

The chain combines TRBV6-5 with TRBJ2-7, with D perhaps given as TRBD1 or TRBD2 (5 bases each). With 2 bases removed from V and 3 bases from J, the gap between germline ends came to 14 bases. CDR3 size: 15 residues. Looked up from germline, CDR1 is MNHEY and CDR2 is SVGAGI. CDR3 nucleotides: TGTGCCAGCAGTTACGGGACCGGGGACCGCTACGAGCAGTACTTC. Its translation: CASSYGTGDRYEQYF.

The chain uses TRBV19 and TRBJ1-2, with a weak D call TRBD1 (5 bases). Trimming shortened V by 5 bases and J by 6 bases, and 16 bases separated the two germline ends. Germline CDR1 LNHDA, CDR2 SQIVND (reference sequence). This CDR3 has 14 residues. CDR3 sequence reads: CASSPGGILDGYTF. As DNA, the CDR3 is TGTGCCAGTAGTCCGGGGGGGATTCTCGATGGCTACACCTTC.

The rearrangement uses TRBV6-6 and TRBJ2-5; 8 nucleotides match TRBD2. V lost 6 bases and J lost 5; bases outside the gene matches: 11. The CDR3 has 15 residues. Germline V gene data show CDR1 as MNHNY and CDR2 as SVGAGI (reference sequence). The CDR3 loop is CASRPQRGGLETQYF. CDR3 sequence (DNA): TGTGCCAGCAGACCCCAACGGGGGGGCCTCGAGACCCAGTACTTC.